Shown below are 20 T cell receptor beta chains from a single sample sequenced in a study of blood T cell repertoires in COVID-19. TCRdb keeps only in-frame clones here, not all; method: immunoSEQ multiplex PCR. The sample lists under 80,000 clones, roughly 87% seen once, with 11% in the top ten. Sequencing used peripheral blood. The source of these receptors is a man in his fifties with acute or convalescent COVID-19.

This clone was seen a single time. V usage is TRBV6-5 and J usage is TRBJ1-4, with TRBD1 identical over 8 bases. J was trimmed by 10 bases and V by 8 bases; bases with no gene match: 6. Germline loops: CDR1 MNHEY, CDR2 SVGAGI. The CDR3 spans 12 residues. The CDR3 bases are TGTGCCAGCTGGGGACAGGAGGGAAAACTGTTTTTT. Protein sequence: CASWGQEGKLFF.

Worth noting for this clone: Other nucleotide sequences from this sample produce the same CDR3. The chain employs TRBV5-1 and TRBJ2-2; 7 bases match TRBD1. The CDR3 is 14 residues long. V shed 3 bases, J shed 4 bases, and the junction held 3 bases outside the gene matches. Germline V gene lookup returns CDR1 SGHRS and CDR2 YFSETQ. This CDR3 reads CASSSGTVTGELFF. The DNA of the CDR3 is TGCGCCAGCAGCTCGGGGACAGTCACCGGGGAGCTGTTTTTT.

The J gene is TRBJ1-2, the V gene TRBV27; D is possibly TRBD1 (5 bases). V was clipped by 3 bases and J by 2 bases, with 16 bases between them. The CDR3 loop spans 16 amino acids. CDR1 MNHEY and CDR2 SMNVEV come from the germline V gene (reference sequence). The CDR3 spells CASSLMRGGKNYGYTF. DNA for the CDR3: TGTGCCAGCAGTTTGATGAGGGGAGGGAAAAACTATGGCTACACCTTC.

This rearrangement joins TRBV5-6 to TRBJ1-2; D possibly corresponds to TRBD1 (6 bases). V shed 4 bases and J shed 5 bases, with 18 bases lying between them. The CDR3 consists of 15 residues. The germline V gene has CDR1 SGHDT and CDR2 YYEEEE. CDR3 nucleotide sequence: TGTGCCAGCAGCACATACAGGGAATTTGTGTATGGCTACACCTTC. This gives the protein CASSTYREFVYGYTF.

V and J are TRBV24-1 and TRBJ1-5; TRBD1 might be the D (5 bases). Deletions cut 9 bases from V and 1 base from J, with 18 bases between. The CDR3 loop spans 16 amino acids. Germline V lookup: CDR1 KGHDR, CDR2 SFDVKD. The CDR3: CATYWGRDSSNQPQHF. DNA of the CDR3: TGTGCCACCTATTGGGGTCGGGACTCGAGCAATCAGCCCCAGCATTTT.

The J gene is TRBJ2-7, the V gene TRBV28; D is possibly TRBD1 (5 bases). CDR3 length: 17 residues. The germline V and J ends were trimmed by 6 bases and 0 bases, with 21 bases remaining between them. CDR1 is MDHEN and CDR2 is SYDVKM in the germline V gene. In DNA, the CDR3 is TGTGCCAGCAGCCTAACCTTGACAGACAGCAGCTCCTACGAGCAGTACTTC. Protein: CASSLTLTDSSSYEQYF.

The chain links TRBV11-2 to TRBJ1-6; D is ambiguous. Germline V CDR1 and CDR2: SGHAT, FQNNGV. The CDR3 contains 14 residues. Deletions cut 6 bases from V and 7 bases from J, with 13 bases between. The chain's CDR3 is CASRKRENNSPLHF. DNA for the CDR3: TGTGCCAGCAGAAAGCGAGAGAACAATTCACCCCTCCACTTT.

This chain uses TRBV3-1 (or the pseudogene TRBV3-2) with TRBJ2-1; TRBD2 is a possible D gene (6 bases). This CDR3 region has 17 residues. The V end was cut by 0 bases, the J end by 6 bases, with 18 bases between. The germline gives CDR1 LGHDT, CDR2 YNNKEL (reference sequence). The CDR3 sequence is CASSQDNGGYGGNEQFF. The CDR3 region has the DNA TGTGCCAGCAGCCAAGATAATGGCGGATACGGGGGCAATGAGCAGTTCTTC.

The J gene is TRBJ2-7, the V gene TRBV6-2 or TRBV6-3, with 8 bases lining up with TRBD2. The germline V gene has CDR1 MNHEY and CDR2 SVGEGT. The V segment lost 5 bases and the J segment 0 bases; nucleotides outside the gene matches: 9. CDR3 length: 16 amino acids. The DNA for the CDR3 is TGTGCCAGCAGTAGAACGATCAGCGGGAGCTCCTACGAGCAGTACTTC. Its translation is CASSRTISGSSYEQYF.

The CDR3, as DNA: TGTGCCTGGGCTCACATAGGGGCGGACTATGGCTACACCTTC. It codes for CAWAHIGADYGYTF. The V call is TRBV30, the J call TRBJ1-2; a possible D gene is TRBD1 (5 bases). Trimming took off 5 bases at V and 3 bases at J, with 16 bases between the two ends. Germline-derived CDR1 and CDR2 are GTSNPN and SVGIG (reference sequence). This CDR3 contains 14 residues.

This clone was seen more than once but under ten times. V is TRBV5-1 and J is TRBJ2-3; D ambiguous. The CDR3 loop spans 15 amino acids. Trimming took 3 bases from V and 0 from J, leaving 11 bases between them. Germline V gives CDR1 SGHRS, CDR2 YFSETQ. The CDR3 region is CASSSRRYSTDTQYF. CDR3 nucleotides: TGCGCCAGCAGCTCCCGCCGGTACAGCACAGATACGCAGTATTTT.

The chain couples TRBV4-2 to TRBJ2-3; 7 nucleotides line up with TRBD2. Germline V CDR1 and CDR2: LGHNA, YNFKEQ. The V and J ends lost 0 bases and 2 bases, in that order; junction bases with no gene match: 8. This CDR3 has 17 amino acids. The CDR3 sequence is CASSQDPRGLLTDTQYF. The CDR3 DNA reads TGTGCCAGCAGCCAAGATCCGCGGGGGTTACTCACAGATACGCAGTATTTT.

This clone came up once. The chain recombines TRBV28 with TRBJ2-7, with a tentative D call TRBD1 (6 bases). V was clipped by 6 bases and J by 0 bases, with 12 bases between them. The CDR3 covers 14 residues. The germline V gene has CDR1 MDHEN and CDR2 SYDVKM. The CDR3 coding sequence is TGTGCCAGCAGACGCCGCAGGGGCTCCTACGAGCAGTACTTC. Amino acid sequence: CASRRRRGSYEQYF.

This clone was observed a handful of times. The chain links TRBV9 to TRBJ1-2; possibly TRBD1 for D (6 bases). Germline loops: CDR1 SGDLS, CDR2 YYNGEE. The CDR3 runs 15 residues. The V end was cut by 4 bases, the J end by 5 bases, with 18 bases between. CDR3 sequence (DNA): TGTGCCAGCAGCCCCGCCCCCGCAGGGGAGTATGGCTACACCTTC. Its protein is CASSPAPAGEYGYTF.

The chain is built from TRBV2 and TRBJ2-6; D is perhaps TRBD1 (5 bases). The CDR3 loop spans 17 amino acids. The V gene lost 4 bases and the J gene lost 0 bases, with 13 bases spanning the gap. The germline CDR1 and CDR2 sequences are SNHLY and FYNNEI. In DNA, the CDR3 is TGTGCCAGCAGTGCCGACAGCCTAAGCTCTGGGGCCAACGTCCTGACTTTC. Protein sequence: CASSADSLSSGANVLTF.

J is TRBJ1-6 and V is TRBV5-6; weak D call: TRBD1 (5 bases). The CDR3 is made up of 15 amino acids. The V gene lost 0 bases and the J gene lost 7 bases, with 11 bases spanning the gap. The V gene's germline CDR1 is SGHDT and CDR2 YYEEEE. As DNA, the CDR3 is TGTGCCAGCAGCTTGGAAGGGGCATTAAATTCACCCCTCCACTTT. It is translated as CASSLEGALNSPLHF.

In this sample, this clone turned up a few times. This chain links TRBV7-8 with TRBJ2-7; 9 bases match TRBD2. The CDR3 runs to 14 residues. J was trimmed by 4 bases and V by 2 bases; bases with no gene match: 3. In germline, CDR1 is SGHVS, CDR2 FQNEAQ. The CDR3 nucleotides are TGTGCCAGCAGCTTACGTAGCGGGAGTTACGAGCAGTACTTC. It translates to CASSLRSGSYEQYF.

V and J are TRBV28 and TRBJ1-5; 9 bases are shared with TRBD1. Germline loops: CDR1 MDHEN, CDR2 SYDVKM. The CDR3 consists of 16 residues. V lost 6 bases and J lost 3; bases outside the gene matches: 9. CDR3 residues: CASRYRGTGINQPQHF. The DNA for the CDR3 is TGTGCCAGCAGGTACAGAGGGACAGGGATCAATCAGCCCCAGCATTTT.

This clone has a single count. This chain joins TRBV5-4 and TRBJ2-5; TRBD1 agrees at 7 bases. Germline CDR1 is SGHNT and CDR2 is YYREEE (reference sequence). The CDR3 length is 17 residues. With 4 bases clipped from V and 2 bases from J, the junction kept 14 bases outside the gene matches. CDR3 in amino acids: CASSPKRKDRVQETQYF. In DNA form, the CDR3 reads TGTGCCAGCAGCCCCAAGAGAAAAGACAGGGTGCAAGAGACCCAGTACTTC.

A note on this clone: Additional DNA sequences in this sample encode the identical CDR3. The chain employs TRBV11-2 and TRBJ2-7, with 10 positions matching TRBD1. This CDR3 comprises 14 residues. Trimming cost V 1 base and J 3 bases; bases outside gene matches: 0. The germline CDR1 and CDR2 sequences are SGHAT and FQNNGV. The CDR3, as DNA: TGTGCCAGCAGCTTAGGGACAGGGGGCTACGAGCAGTACTTC. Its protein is CASSLGTGGYEQYF.